This is a list of T cell receptor beta chains from one sample in a study of blood T cell repertoires in COVID-19. Libraries were prepared by immunoSEQ multiplex PCR; TCRdb keeps only in-frame clonotypes and omits some of them. The sample carries fewer than 350,000 clones, roughly nine tenths recorded once. The sample consisted of peripheral blood. These receptors were taken from a woman younger than 45 with COVID-19, enrolled during active disease. The CDR3 runs from the conserved cysteine through the conserved F or W. D genes are given only for firm matches. A clone size is listed for some rows: how often the clone was seen (once, few, many), or a class if it is expanded.

clone size: NA; J gene: TRBJ2-5; D gene: NA; V gene: TRBV13; CDR3 protein: CASSLPPPGETQYF; CDR3 DNA: TGTGCCAGCAGCTTACCCCCCCCGGGAGAGACCCAGTACTTC
clone size: NA; J gene: TRBJ2-3; D gene: NA; V gene: TRBV6-5; CDR3 protein: CASRLEFWGTDTQYF; CDR3 DNA: TGTGCCAGCAGGCTGGAGTTTTGGGGCACAGATACGCAGTATTTT
clone size: NA; J gene: TRBJ1-6; D gene: TRBD1; V gene: TRBV27; CDR3 protein: CASSFQGASSPLHF; CDR3 DNA: TGTGCCAGCAGTTTCCAGGGGGCTAGTTCACCCCTCCACTTT
clone size: NA; J gene: TRBJ1-4; D gene: TRBD1; V gene: TRBV19; CDR3 protein: CASSITGVREKLFF; CDR3 DNA: TGTGCCAGTAGTATCACAGGGGTACGTGAAAAACTGTTTTTT
clone size: NA; J gene: TRBJ2-2; D gene: NA; V gene: TRBV29-1; CDR3 protein: CSVVADLNTGELFF; CDR3 DNA: TGCAGCGTTGTCGCCGACTTGAACACCGGGGAGCTGTTTTTT
clone size: NA; J gene: TRBJ2-3; D gene: TRBD2; V gene: TRBV10-1; CDR3 protein: CASSSRTSGRDTQYF; CDR3 DNA: TGCGCCAGCAGTTCCCGGACTAGCGGTAGGGATACGCAGTATTTT
clone size: NA; J gene: TRBJ2-1; D gene: TRBD2; V gene: TRBV12-3/TRBV12-4; CDR3 protein: CASKPGLANEQFF; CDR3 DNA: TGTGCCAGCAAACCGGGACTAGCAAATGAGCAGTTCTTC
clone size: NA; J gene: TRBJ2-3; D gene: TRBD2; V gene: TRBV7-6; CDR3 protein: CASSPGGRGATDTQYF; CDR3 DNA: TGTGCCAGCAGCCCGGGGGGGCGGGGGGCCACAGATACGCAGTATTTT
clone size: NA; J gene: TRBJ2-2; D gene: TRBD2; V gene: TRBV10-3; CDR3 protein: CATLAGGPVTGELFF; CDR3 DNA: TGTGCCACTTTAGCGGGGGGGCCAGTCACCGGGGAGCTGTTTTTT
clone size: NA; J gene: TRBJ2-7; D gene: TRBD1; V gene: TRBV18; CDR3 protein: CASSAGTGVYERYF; CDR3 DNA: TGTGCCAGCTCAGCCGGAACAGGGGTCTACGAGCGGTACTTC
clone size: once; J gene: TRBJ2-5; D gene: NA; V gene: TRBV13; CDR3 protein: CASSLASSETQYF; CDR3 DNA: TGTGCCAGCAGCTTAGCTAGTAGTGAGACCCAGTACTTC
clone size: NA; J gene: TRBJ2-7; D gene: TRBD1; V gene: TRBV10-2; CDR3 protein: CAASGTGGYEQYF; CDR3 DNA: TGCGCCGCGAGCGGGACAGGGGGCTACGAGCAGTACTTC
clone size: NA; J gene: TRBJ2-7; D gene: TRBD1; V gene: TRBV7-2; CDR3 protein: CASSLRDRALTQQYF; CDR3 DNA: TGTGCCAGCAGCTTAAGGGACAGGGCCTTAACACAGCAGTACTTC
clone size: NA; J gene: TRBJ2-7; D gene: NA; V gene: TRBV10-1; CDR3 protein: CASMSETIPFDEQYF; CDR3 DNA: TGCGCCAGCATGTCGGAGACTATTCCGTTCGACGAGCAGTACTTC
clone size: NA; J gene: TRBJ2-3; D gene: NA; V gene: TRBV3-1/TRBV3-2; CDR3 protein: CASRTASTDTQYF; CDR3 DNA: TGTGCCAGCAGGACAGCTAGCACAGATACGCAGTATTTT
clone size: once; J gene: TRBJ1-6; D gene: NA; V gene: TRBV6-5; CDR3 protein: CASSYNRDIAPLHF; CDR3 DNA: TGTGCCAGCAGTTACAACAGGGACATTGCACCCCTCCACTTT
clone size: NA; J gene: TRBJ1-1; D gene: TRBD1; V gene: TRBV6-5; CDR3 protein: CASKSDRVNTEAFF; CDR3 DNA: TGTGCCAGCAAATCAGACAGGGTGAACACTGAAGCTTTCTTT
clone size: NA; J gene: TRBJ1-1; D gene: NA; V gene: TRBV19; CDR3 protein: CASRAETMNTEAFF; CDR3 DNA: TGTGCCAGTAGGGCGGAAACGATGAACACTGAAGCTTTCTTT
clone size: NA; J gene: TRBJ1-5; D gene: NA; V gene: TRBV6-5; CDR3 protein: CASSYVGGSQHF; CDR3 DNA: TGTGCCAGCAGTTACGTTGGGGGGTCCCAGCATTTT
clone size: NA; J gene: TRBJ1-4; D gene: NA; V gene: TRBV18; CDR3 protein: CASSAHSGPTNEKLFF; CDR3 DNA: TGTGCCAGCTCAGCCCACAGCGGGCCAACTAATGAAAAACTGTTTTTT
clone size: NA; J gene: TRBJ2-2; D gene: TRBD1; V gene: TRBV4-1; CDR3 protein: CASSRGTGGSNTGELFF; CDR3 DNA: TGCGCCAGCAGCCGGGGCACAGGGGGTTCGAACACCGGGGAGCTGTTTTTT
clone size: NA; J gene: TRBJ1-6; D gene: NA; V gene: TRBV6-1; CDR3 protein: CASSETSSYNSPLHF; CDR3 DNA: TGTGCCAGCAGTGAGACAAGCTCCTATAATTCACCCCTCCACTTT
clone size: NA; J gene: TRBJ2-6; D gene: TRBD1; V gene: TRBV7-9; CDR3 protein: CASRGRQGRAGANVLTF; CDR3 DNA: TGTGCCAGCAGGGGCAGACAGGGAAGAGCTGGGGCCAACGTCCTGACTTTC
clone size: NA; J gene: TRBJ1-2; D gene: NA; V gene: TRBV19; CDR3 protein: CASSFRGIGYTF; CDR3 DNA: TGTGCCAGTAGTTTCAGGGGTATTGGCTACACCTTC
clone size: NA; J gene: TRBJ1-2; D gene: NA; V gene: TRBV6-9; CDR3 protein: CASSSLHRDDYGYTF; CDR3 DNA: TGTGCCAGCAGTTCCTTACACAGGGACGACTATGGCTACACCTTC
clone size: NA; J gene: TRBJ2-2; D gene: TRBD2; V gene: TRBV14; CDR3 protein: CASSWGGNTGELFF; CDR3 DNA: TGTGCCAGCAGCTGGGGGGGGAACACCGGGGAGCTGTTTTTT
clone size: NA; J gene: TRBJ1-2; D gene: NA; V gene: TRBV6-5; CDR3 protein: CASSYEGLPSDGYTF; CDR3 DNA: TGTGCCAGCAGTTACGAGGGACTCCCCTCGGATGGCTACACCTTC
clone size: NA; J gene: TRBJ2-3; D gene: NA; V gene: TRBV27; CDR3 protein: CASSFPGDTQYF; CDR3 DNA: TGTGCCAGCAGTTTCCCAGGGGATACGCAGTATTTT
clone size: NA; J gene: TRBJ1-4; D gene: TRBD1; V gene: TRBV4-2; CDR3 protein: CASSQRTGNEKLFF; CDR3 DNA: TGTGCCAGCAGCCAAAGGACAGGGAATGAAAAACTGTTTTTT
clone size: NA; J gene: TRBJ1-1; D gene: NA; V gene: TRBV24-1; CDR3 protein: CATSDAQGEAFF; CDR3 DNA: TGTGCCACCAGTGATGCGCAGGGGGAAGCTTTCTTT
clone size: NA; J gene: TRBJ2-2; D gene: NA; V gene: TRBV11-2; CDR3 protein: CASSSPSAKELFF; CDR3 DNA: TGTGCCAGCAGCTCCCCCTCTGCTAAGGAGCTGTTTTTT